This paragraph reports one T cell receptor beta chain. Sequencing was performed with immunoSEQ multiplex PCR; in TCRdb, only in-frame clones are kept and a portion is missing. The sample has hundreds of thousands of clones; more than 75% are singletons. This CDR3 region has 16 residues. CDR1 and CDR2 from the germline V gene are SGHRS and YFSETQ. V gave up 3 bases and J gave up 0 bases, with 13 bases separating them. This entry is derived from a study of blood T cell repertoires in COVID-19. The sample was peripheral blood. The clonotype comes from a woman aged 60-75 years with COVID-19, enrolled during active disease. The V gene is TRBV5-1, the J gene TRBJ1-3, with unresolved D. CDR3 loop: CASSSVESSSGNTIYF. The CDR3 DNA is TGCGCCAGCAGCTCTGTGGAGAGCAGCTCTGGAAACACCATATATTTT.